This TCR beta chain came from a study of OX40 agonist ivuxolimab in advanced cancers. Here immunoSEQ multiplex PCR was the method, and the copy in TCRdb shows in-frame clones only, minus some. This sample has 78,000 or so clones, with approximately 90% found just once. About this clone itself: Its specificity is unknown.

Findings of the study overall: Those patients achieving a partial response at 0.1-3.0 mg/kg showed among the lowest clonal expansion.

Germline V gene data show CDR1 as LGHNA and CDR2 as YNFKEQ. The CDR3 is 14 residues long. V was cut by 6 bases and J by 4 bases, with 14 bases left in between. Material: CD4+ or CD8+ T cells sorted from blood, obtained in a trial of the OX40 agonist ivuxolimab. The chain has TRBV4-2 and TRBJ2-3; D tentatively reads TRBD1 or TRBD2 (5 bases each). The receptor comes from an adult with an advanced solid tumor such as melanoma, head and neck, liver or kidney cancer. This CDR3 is CASSGLMGADTQYF. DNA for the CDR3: TGTGCCAGCAGTGGCCTGATGGGGGCAGATACGCAGTATTTT.